The 7 T cell receptor beta chains given below trace back to one sample, sequenced in a study of regulatory T cells in long-lasting Graves disease. Sample time point: newly diagnosed GD, antithyroid drugs for less than 3 months. Preparation of the TCR library used RNA extracted from PBMCs. iRepertoire HTBI primers and Arm-PCR of CDR3 regions built TCR beta libraries. A single record per CDR3 protein comes from TCRdb applying MiXCR to the multiplex PCR reads. Of about 210,000 distinct CDR3 sequences listed, about 19% are singletons. These data are also associated with another study on T cells in Graves' hyperthyroidism and ophthalmopathy.

The specimen was peripheral blood mononuclear cells (PBMCs), collected at new diagnosis, from a patient treated with antithyroid drugs. The source is a woman aged 25 to 39 with Graves disease.

In the case of this clonotype: This may arise from a read error, as a much more abundant clone is one base away. The DNA for the CDR3 is TGTGCCAGCAGTTACACCCACAGCAAAAGTAATGAAGCTTTCTTT. It is translated as CASSYTHSKSNEAFF. The rearrangement uses TRBV6-9 and TRBJ1-1; D uncertain. In germline, CDR1 is MNHGY, CDR2 SVAAGI. The CDR3 runs to 15 residues. Trimming stripped 3 bases from V and 7 bases from J, with 18 bases between.

The gene calls are TRBV27 and TRBJ1-2; D ambiguous. Trimming took 6 bases from V and 2 from J, leaving 10 bases between them. The CDR3 consists of 13 residues. The germline V gene has CDR1 MNHEY and CDR2 SMNVEV (reference sequence). The CDR3 loop reads CASRVNTNYGYTF. CDR3 nucleotides: TGTGCCAGCAGGGTGAACACAAACTATGGCTACACCTTC.

This clonotype appeared many times. The chain links TRBV2 to TRBJ2-7; a weak D match, TRBD1 (6 bases). Germline CDR1 reads SNHLY; CDR2 reads FYNNEI. The length of the CDR3 is 15 residues. Trimming stripped 5 bases from V and 4 bases from J, with 18 bases between. The CDR3 nucleotides are TGTGCCAGCAGTCAGACAGGCCAGCCAGAATACGAGCAGTACTTC. Translating it yields CASSQTGQPEYEQYF.

Many counts were recorded for this clonotype. This chain connects TRBV3-1 to TRBJ1-1, with a possible D match to TRBD1 (5 bases). The CDR3 runs 13 residues. Germline values: CDR1 LGHDT, CDR2 YNNKEL (reference sequence). The V gene lost 4 bases and the J gene lost 5 bases, with 11 bases spanning the gap. CDR3 loop: CASSRGLSTEAFF. Here the CDR3 DNA reads TGTGCCAGCAGCCGGGGCTTAAGTACTGAAGCTTTCTTT.

In its sample, this clonotype was seen many times. The rearrangement links TRBV28 to TRBJ2-6; a possible D gene is TRBD1 (6 bases). Germline CDR1 is MDHEN and CDR2 is SYDVKM. The CDR3 has 19 residues. V lost 7 bases, J lost 0 bases, and 22 bases lay in between. CDR3 bases: TGTGCCAGCACCCGGCGACGAAGGACAGCCGGCTCTGGGGCCAACGTCCTGACTTTC. Translation gives CASTRRRRTAGSGANVLTF.

Points on this clonotype: Possible read error: a much larger clone is one base away. The chain recombines TRBV27 with TRBJ1-4; D unresolved. The germline V gene encodes CDR1 MNHEY and CDR2 SMNVEV (reference sequence). The CDR3 covers 15 residues. CDR3 sequence (DNA): TGTGTCAGCAGTTTATTAACCGGGTTAAACGAAAAACTGTTTTTT. This gives the protein CVSSLLTGLNEKLFF.

The sample holds many counts of this clonotype. The rearrangement joins TRBV11-2 to TRBJ2-2; D may be TRBD2 (5 bases). The V gene lost 2 bases and the J gene lost 3 bases, with 13 bases spanning the gap. This CDR3 contains 16 residues. From germline, CDR1 is SGHAT and CDR2 FQNNGV. Written as DNA, the CDR3 is TGTGCCAGCAGCTTAAATCATTGGGGAGACACCGGGGAGCTGTTTTTT. Amino acids: CASSLNHWGDTGELFF.